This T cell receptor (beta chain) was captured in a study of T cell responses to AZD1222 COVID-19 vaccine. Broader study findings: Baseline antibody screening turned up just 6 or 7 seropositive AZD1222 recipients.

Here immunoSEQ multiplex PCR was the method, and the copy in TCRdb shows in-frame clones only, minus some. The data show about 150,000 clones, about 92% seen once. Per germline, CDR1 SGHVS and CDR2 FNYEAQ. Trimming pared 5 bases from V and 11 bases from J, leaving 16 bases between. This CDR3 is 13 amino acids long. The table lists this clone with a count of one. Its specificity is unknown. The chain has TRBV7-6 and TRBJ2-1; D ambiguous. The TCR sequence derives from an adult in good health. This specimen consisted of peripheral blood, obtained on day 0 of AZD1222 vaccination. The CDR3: CASSQGWTVQQFF. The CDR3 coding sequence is TGTGCCAGCAGCCAAGGATGGACGGTACAGCAGTTCTTC.